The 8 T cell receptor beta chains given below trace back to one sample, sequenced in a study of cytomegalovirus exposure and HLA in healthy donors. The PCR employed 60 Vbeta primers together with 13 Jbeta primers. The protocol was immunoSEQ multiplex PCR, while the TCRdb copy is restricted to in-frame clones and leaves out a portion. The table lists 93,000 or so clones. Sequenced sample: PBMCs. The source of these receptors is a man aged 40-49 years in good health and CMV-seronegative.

Written as DNA, the CDR3 is TGTGCCAGCAGTCCCGGGACAGGGAACGACTATGGCTACACCTTC. It translates to CASSPGTGNDYGYTF. The V call is TRBV6-6, the J call TRBJ1-2, with TRBD1 matching over 9 bases. Germline V lookup: CDR1 MNHNY, CDR2 SVGAGI (reference sequence). Trimming took 5 bases from V and 3 from J; bases not matched to a gene: 7. The CDR3 totals 15 residues.

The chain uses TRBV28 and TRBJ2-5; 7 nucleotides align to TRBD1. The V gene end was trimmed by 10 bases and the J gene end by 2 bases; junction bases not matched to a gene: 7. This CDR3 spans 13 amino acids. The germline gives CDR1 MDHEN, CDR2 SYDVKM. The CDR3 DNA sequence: TGTGCCACTTATCGGGACAGTCAAGAGACCCAGTACTTC. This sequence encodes CATYRDSQETQYF.

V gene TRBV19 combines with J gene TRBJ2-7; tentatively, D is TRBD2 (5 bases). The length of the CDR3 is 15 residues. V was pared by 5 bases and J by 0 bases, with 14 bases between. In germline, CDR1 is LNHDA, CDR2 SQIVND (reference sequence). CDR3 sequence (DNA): TGTGCCAGTAGTCCGGTGGGTAGCGACTCCTACGAGCAGTACTTC. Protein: CASSPVGSDSYEQYF.

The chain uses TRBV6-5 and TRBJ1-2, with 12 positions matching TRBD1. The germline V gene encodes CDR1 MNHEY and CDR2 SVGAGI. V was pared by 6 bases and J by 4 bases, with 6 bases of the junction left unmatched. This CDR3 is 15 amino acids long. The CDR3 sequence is CASSMGQGAGYGYTF. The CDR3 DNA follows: TGTGCCAGCAGCATGGGACAGGGGGCCGGCTATGGCTACACCTTC.

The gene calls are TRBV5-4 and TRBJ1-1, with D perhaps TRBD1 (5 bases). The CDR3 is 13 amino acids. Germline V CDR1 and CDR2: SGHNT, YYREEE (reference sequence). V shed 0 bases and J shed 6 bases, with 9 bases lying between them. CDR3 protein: CASSLAGIPEAFF. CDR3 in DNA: TGTGCCAGCAGCTTGGCAGGGATACCTGAAGCTTTCTTT.

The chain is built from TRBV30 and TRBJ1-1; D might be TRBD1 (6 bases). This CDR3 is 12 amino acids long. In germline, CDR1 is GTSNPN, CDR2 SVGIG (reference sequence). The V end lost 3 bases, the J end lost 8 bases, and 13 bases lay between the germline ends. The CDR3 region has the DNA TGTGCCTGGAGGACGGCTGGGGGCGAAGCTTTCTTT. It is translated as CAWRTAGGEAFF.

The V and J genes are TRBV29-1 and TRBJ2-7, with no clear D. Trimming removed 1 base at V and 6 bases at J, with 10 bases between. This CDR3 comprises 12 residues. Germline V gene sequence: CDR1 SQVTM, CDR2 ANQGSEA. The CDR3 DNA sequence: TGCAGCGTTGAAGTCCAGGTTGCCGAGCAGTACTTC. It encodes CSVEVQVAEQYF.

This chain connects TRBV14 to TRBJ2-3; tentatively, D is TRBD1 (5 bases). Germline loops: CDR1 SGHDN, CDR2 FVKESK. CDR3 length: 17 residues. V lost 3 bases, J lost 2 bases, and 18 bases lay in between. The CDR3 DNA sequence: TGTGCCAGCAGCCACCGTCACAGGAGCATGGCCACAGATACGCAGTATTTT. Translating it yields CASSHRHRSMATDTQYF.